The T cell receptor beta chain described here comes from a study of blood T cell repertoires in COVID-19. Study-level background: Samples representing acute and convalescent COVID-19 were sourced from the United States, Italy and Spain. In each case, the material was cDNA or gDNA derived from T cells, B-cell-depleted T cells, or PBMCs.

V lost 4 bases, J lost 4 bases, and 10 bases lay in between. CDR1 is KGHSH and CDR2 is LQKENI in the germline V gene. The CDR3 length is 14 residues. Authors' methods: Researchers report that nucleated cell counts were estimated from reference gene primer amplification. Here immunoSEQ multiplex PCR was the method, and the copy in TCRdb shows in-frame clones only, minus some. D and trimming were read from the DNA, whereas the V and J calls and clone size are those reported in that table. This sample carries approximately 140,000 clones, over 80% of them seen once, and the ten largest clones take roughly 2.9%.

Input material: peripheral blood. The TCR comes from a woman aged 40 to 50 with active or convalescent COVID-19. This chain connects TRBV18 to TRBJ2-2; no clear D gene. The CDR3 reads CASSLRVTTGELFF. CDR3 bases: TGTGCCAGCTCACTACGGGTAACCACCGGGGAGCTGTTTTTT.